The sequence of this T cell receptor beta chain was determined in a study of metastatic and nonmetastatic thyroid tumors. The wider study: Thyroid patients, malignant and benign, had repertoires compared across blood and tumor or nodule tissue.

Study-level points and caveats: Benign nodules were reported to have significantly lower TCR beta diversity than malignant thyroid tumors, in blood and tumor.

Trimming shortened V by 5 bases and J by 5 bases, and 13 bases separated the two germline ends. Per germline, CDR1 DFQATT and CDR2 SNEGSKA (reference sequence). The CDR3 loop spans 13 amino acids. Study processing details: Building a distant-metastasis classifier for papillary thyroid cancer drew on CDR3 differences across clinicopathological groups. MiXCR re-clonotyped the PCR reads for TCRdb. The V and J calls and clone size are TCRdb's, not the authors'. The repertoire holds 30,000 to 40,000 clones, with less than 30% as singletons. A note on this clone: Its matching antigen is unknown.

Thyroid surgery was preceded by no treatment in any patient. This chain connects TRBV20-1 to TRBJ2-1; D may be TRBD1 (6 bases). The sample consisted of blood. The clonotype originates from a female donor with papillary thyroid cancer or a benign thyroid nodule (not recorded which). Some clones in this sample may be carry-over from other donors' samples. The CDR3, as DNA: TGCAGTGCTCCGCCGGGACACCACAATGAGCAGTTCTTC. Encoded protein: CSAPPGHHNEQFF.